The clone carrying this TCR beta chain was found many times. The antigen is undetermined. The authors amplified TCR beta CDR3 regions from RNA transcripts. The first-round RT-PCR employed HTBI primers together with the Qiagen OneStep RT-PCR kit. A multiplex PCR was then performed as the second round. TCRdb ran MiXCR on the multiplex PCR reads and lists one entry per CDR3 protein. The table lists 200,000 to 250,000 distinct CDR3 sequences, roughly a fifth of them singletons. The data originate from a study of Graves' ophthalmopathy and Graves' hyperthyroidism. Diagnosis relied on clinical symptoms, serum thyroxine, TRAb, thyroid ultrasound and orbital computed tomography. General study points: The model reached around 64% sensitivity and under 75% specificity for predicting ophthalmopathy progression. Stable hyperthyroidism and ophthalmopathy were told apart by a 13-signature model, which achieved about 88% sensitivity and approximately 81% specificity.

V lost 2 bases to trimming and J lost 4 bases; unmatched junction nucleotides: 4. CDR1 is MNHEY and CDR2 is SMNVEV in the germline V gene (reference sequence). The CDR3 sequence is 14 residues long. The TCR was taken from a woman aged 45 to 65 with Graves' ophthalmopathy. Sequenced material: peripheral blood. The V gene is TRBV27, the J gene TRBJ2-5; 7 bases line up with TRBD2. The CDR3 is CASSLVAGAETQYF. The DNA of the CDR3 is TGTGCCAGCAGTTTAGTGGCGGGAGCAGAGACCCAGTACTTC.